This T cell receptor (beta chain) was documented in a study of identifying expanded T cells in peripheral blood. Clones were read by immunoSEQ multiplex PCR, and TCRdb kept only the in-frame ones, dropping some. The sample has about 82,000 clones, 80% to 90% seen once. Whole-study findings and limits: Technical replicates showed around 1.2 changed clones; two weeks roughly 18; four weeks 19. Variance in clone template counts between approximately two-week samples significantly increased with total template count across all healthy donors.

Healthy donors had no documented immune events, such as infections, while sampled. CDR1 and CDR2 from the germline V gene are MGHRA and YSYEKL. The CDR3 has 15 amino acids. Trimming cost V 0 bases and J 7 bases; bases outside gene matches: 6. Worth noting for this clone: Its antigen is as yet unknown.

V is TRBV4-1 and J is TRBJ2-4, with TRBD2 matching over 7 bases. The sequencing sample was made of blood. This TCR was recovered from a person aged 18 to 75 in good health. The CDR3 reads CASSQDAAGTNIQYF. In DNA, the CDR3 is TGCGCCAGCAGCCAAGATGCAGCGGGGACGAACATTCAGTACTTC.